The sequence of this T cell receptor beta chain was determined in a study of blood T cell repertoires in COVID-19. Turning to the study itself: T cells, B-cell-depleted T cells, or PBMCs provided the cDNA or gDNA that served as material.

Participants spanned ages about 18 to 90 years and resided in 24 US areas. Cohort assignment relied on participant-reported clinical history. This CDR3 is built from 13 residues. The germline V gene has CDR1 SGHRS and CDR2 YFSETQ. With V trimmed by 4 bases and J by 3 bases, 3 bases remained unmatched. This clone was counted only a few times. Other nucleotide sequences from this sample produce the same CDR3. In the authors' workflow: Amplifying reference gene primers gave estimates of nucleated cell counts. Sequencing was performed with immunoSEQ multiplex PCR; in TCRdb, only in-frame clones are kept and a portion is missing. The V and J calls and clone size were taken over from that table, and D and trimming were inferred from the DNA. The sample contains around 480,000 clones, 87% of which appear only once.

The material sequenced was PBMCs or T cells enriched from blood (not recorded which). This chain joins TRBV5-1 and TRBJ1-1; 7 bases are a match to TRBD1. The TCR comes from a woman aged 18-35 years who had recovered from COVID-19. The CDR3 DNA reads as TGCGCCAGCAGCCCTCAGGGGGACACTGAAGCTTTCTTT. Protein product: CASSPQGDTEAFF.